This T cell receptor (beta chain) was recorded in a study of shared clonotypes between healthy human individuals. Overall study context: Researchers assigned three CD4 naive, three CD4 memory, two CD8 naive and one CD8 memory plate to each donor.

In the case of this clone: What it recognizes is unknown.

Notes on the study in general: Naive CD4 clonotypes overlapped across a handful of donors at around 5%. Among donors, the sharing of clonotypes was expected to be influenced by sequencing depth.

The CDR3 has 16 residues. Trimming cost V 4 bases and J 0 bases; bases outside gene matches: 8. Germline CDR1 and CDR2: MGHRA and YSYEKL. A CD45RA-negative memory subset and a CD45RA+ naive subset were separated from the CD4+ cells. Clones were read by immunoSEQ multiplex PCR, and TCRdb kept only the in-frame ones, dropping some. The table includes a few hundred thousand clones, 60% to 80% detected once. Input material: memory CD4+ T cells sorted from blood. Documented subset: CD45RA-negative fraction. V gene TRBV4-1 combines with J gene TRBJ2-7, with 8 bases matching TRBD1. The sequence came from a man between 25 and 39 years old in good health. The CDR3 nucleotides read TGCGCCAGCAGCCTATTACACAGGGGGAACTCCTACGAGCAGTACTTC. Protein sequence: CASSLLHRGNSYEQYF.